The present T cell receptor (beta chain) was sequenced within a study of regulatory T cells in long-lasting Graves disease. Study-level information: Persistent cases took antithyroid drugs over 5 years and stayed TSH receptor antibody positive.

About this clonotype itself: The antigen is undetermined.

This CDR3 is 15 amino acids long. The J segment lost 3 bases and the V segment lost 6 bases, leaving 10 bases of the junction unmatched. The germline CDR1 and CDR2 sequences are MNHEY and SMNVEV (reference sequence). Time point specified: persistent/refractory GD, antithyroid drugs over 5 years with positive TRAb. RNA extracted from PBMCs served as the sequencing template. The patients included were those that came from an endocrinology department in Xi'an, China. Assembly of TCR beta libraries relied on iRepertoire HTBI primers together with Arm-PCR of CDR3 regions. TCRdb re-analysed the multiplex PCR reads in MiXCR, keeping a single row per CDR3 protein. The sample yields some 430,000 distinct CDR3 sequences, roughly 21% seen once. Study results and limitations: Newly diagnosed patients shared about a thousand public clonotypes; persistent patients shared approximately 2,700. Persistent disease samples used TRBV28, TRBJ1-2 and TRBJ2-5 preferentially.

Sequences were derived from peripheral blood mononuclear cells (PBMCs), sampled when the disease was refractory, from a patient treated with antithyroid drugs. The chain employs TRBV27 and TRBJ2-7, with 8 bases that match TRBD2. This clonotype was obtained from a female donor with Graves disease. The CDR3 nucleotides read TGTGCCAGCAGCCGGGGGCCAGCGGGAGTCTACGAGCAGTACTTC. As protein: CASSRGPAGVYEQYF.